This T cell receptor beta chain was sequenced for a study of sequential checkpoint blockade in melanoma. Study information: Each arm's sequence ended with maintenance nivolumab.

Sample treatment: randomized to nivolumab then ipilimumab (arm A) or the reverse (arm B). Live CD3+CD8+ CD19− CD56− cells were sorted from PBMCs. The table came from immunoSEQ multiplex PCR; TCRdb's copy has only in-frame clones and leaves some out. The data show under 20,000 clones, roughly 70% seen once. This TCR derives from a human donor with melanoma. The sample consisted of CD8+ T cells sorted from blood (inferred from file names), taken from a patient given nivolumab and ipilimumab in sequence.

CDR3 in DNA: TGCGCCAGCAGCCAAAACCCAGGACAGGTGGTGCAGCCCCAGCATTTT. The encoded protein is CASSQNPGQVVQPQHF. This sequence joins TRBV4-3 and TRBJ1-5, with 7 bases matching TRBD1. The CDR3 covers 16 residues. V was pared by 2 bases and J by 7 bases, with 11 bases of the junction left unmatched. CDR1 LGHNA and CDR2 YSLEER come from the germline V gene.